The 9 T cell receptor beta chains listed next were all sequenced from one sample in a study of blood T cells in healthy people across ages. A second PCR, run for about 7 to 11 cycles, used a sample-barcoded 5' primer plus a J-beta primer mix. MiXCR, applied by TCRdb to the 5' RACE reads, yields one record per CDR3 protein. The table lists hundreds of thousands of distinct CDR3 sequences, around 28% of them singletons. Sequencing was done on a sample of blood. The receptor set was obtained from a woman aged 80 or over in good health.

This clonotype was detected a few times. A much larger clone lies one base from this, so it may be a read error. The J gene is TRBJ2-1, the V gene TRBV29-1, with D perhaps given as TRBD1 or TRBD2 (5 bases each). The germline gives CDR1 SQVTM, CDR2 ANQGSEA. The germline V and J ends were trimmed by 8 bases and 0 bases, with 17 bases remaining between them. This CDR3 spans 15 amino acids. DNA for the CDR3: TGCAGCAGCGGCCCCAGGGCAAGCTCCTACAATGAGCAGTTCTTC. Protein product: CSSGPRASSYNEQFF.

This clonotype has more than one count but fewer than ten. V and J are TRBV27 and TRBJ1-1; 9 bases map to TRBD1. The CDR3 runs to 14 residues. Germline V gene lookup returns CDR1 MNHEY and CDR2 SMNVEV (reference sequence). J lost 2 bases, V lost 10 bases, and 8 bases had no gene match. The chain's CDR3 is CATKDRGPNTEAFF. Written as DNA, the CDR3 is TGTGCCACAAAGGACAGGGGCCCCAACACTGAAGCTTTCTTT.

At least ten counts were recorded for this clonotype. This chain links TRBV2 with TRBJ2-1, with D unclear. Trimming left V 7 bases short and J 9 bases short, with 10 bases between. The CDR3 length is 11 residues. Looked up from germline, CDR1 is SNHLY and CDR2 is FYNNEI. In DNA form, the CDR3 reads TGTGCCAGCAAGCTGTTCGGTGAGCAGTTCTTC. It translates to CASKLFGEQFF.

The chain couples TRBV6-5 to TRBJ2-1, with a tentative D call TRBD1 (6 bases). Germline values: CDR1 MNHEY, CDR2 SVGAGI. The CDR3 totals 16 residues. V was pared by 2 bases and J by 6 bases, with 17 bases between. CDR3 residues: CASSYGPDSPGNEQFF. The CDR3 nucleotides are TGTGCCAGCAGTTACGGACCGGACAGTCCGGGCAATGAGCAGTTCTTC.

This clonotype was picked up a small number of times. A much larger clonotype is one base distant, so this may be a read error. This chain connects TRBV24-1 to TRBJ2-7; 9 nucleotides agree with TRBD1. In germline, CDR1 is KGHDR, CDR2 SFDVKD. The J segment lost 5 bases and the V segment lost 2 bases, leaving 6 bases of the junction unmatched. This CDR3 is built from 15 residues. Here the CDR3 reads CATSDSGTGYHEQYF. CDR3 in DNA: TGTGCCACCAGTGATTCCGGGACAGGGTATCACGAGCAGTACTTC.

This clonotype was counted between two and nine times. A junction end diverges from the germline sequence, so it may reflect a read error. The CDR3 DNA reads as TGTGCCAGCACCTTAGATCCGGACAGGGGCTCTGGCTACACCTTC. It encodes CASTLDPDRGSGYTF. The genes are TRBV7-8 and TRBJ1-2; 9 nucleotides line up with TRBD1. The CDR3 length is 15 residues. Germline V gives CDR1 SGHVS, CDR2 FQNEAQ.

About this clonotype itself: The junction and the germline gene differ at one end; a read error may be behind it. The CDR3 sequence: CTSSGPGLAGAPPDTQYF. The CDR3 coding sequence is TGTACCAGCAGCGGCCCGGGACTAGCGGGGGCCCCTCCAGATACGCAGTATTTT. This chain joins TRBV9 and TRBJ2-3, with 14 positions matching TRBD2. Per the germline V gene, CDR1 is SGDLS and CDR2 is YYNGEE. CDR3 size: 18 residues.

Many counts were recorded for this clonotype. The chain joins TRBV5-1 to TRBJ2-7, with TRBD1 identical over 7 bases. Germline assignment: CDR1 SGHRS and CDR2 YFSETQ. After removal of 4 bases from V and 7 bases from J, the junction contained 8 bases not matched to a gene. The CDR3 extends over 13 amino acids. CDR3 in DNA: TGCGCCAGCAGCCGCGGACAGGACCTGGAGCAGTACTTC. Residues: CASSRGQDLEQYF.

This chain connects TRBV7-9 to TRBJ2-6, with D possibly matching TRBD2 (6 bases). Germline V gene sequence: CDR1 SEHNR, CDR2 FQNEAQ (reference sequence). The CDR3 totals 18 residues. Trimming took 0 bases from V and 4 from J, leaving 16 bases between them. CDR3 residues: CASSLAGGTLWGANVLTF. CDR3 nucleotides: TGTGCCAGCAGCTTAGCCGGCGGGACGCTGTGGGGGGCCAACGTCCTGACTTTC.